This T cell receptor beta chain was profiled in a study of shared clonotypes between healthy human individuals. TCRdb's table, derived via immunoSEQ multiplex PCR, lists solely in-frame clones and lacks some. Here the sample spans about 600,000 clones, about 97% being singletons. The V gene end was trimmed by 4 bases and the J gene end by 6 bases; junction bases not matched to a gene: 8. CDR1 is SGHNT, CDR2 YYREEE, per germline (reference sequence). The CDR3 runs 15 residues. This receptor was obtained from a woman between 25 and 40 years old in good health. Sequenced input: naive CD4+ T cells sorted from blood. Subset here: CD45RA+ positively selected. The rearrangement joins TRBV5-4 to TRBJ2-3, with 10 bases identical to TRBD2. CDR3 residues: CASSQSGRALDTQYF. The CDR3 bases are TGTGCCAGCAGCCAAAGCGGGAGGGCCCTGGATACGCAGTATTTT. Full variable domain (rest looked up from reference TRBV5-4 and TRBJ2-3): ETGVTQSPTHLIKTRGQQVTLRCSSQSGHNTVSWYQQALGQGPQFIFQYYREEENGRGNFPPRFSGLQFPNYSSELNVNALELDDSALYLCASSQSGRALDTQYFGPGTRLTVL.